Sequencing of this TCR beta chain was carried out in a study of blood T cells in healthy people across ages. The wider study: Using template switching, researchers captured about one barcoded beta molecule for each two T cells.

Notes on this clonotype: One end of the junction does not line up with germline, which may come from a read error.

Germline V gene sequence: CDR1 SGHTA, CDR2 FQGNSA. This CDR3 region has 16 residues. The use of a sample-barcoded 5' primer and a J-beta primer mix characterized a second PCR of roughly 7 to 12 cycles. The yield of each sample was at least 2.5 million CDR3-containing paired-end reads. TCRdb redid the calling of the 5' RACE reads with MiXCR, one entry per CDR3 protein. In the table there are over 950,000 distinct CDR3 sequences, roughly half of which are singletons. The sample consisted of blood. This receptor was taken from an older woman in good health. This chain connects TRBV7-2 to TRBJ2-6; the D gene could be TRBD1 or TRBD2 (5 bases each). CDR3 in DNA: TGTGCCGGCAGCTTAGACTGGGGGACTGGGGCCAACGTCCTGACTTTC. Translation gives CAGSLDWGTGANVLTF.